This TCR beta chain was sequenced for a study of T cell repertoires in cytomegalovirus infection. Regarding the study as a whole: Pooled public TCR beta family frequency picked out CMV carriers with the relevant HLA.

Points on this clonotype: What it binds is unknown.

The CDR3 is 12 residues long. V trimming: 4 bases; J trimming: 5 bases; junction bases outside the gene matches: 4. CDR1 and CDR2 (germline): SQVTM, ANQGSEA. TCRdb used MiXCR to reprocess the reads, holding one entry per CDR3 protein. The sample has 450,000 to 600,000 distinct CDR3 sequences; around a third are singletons. The chain recombines TRBV29-1 with TRBJ1-1; 7 nucleotides agree with TRBD1. The sample was cultured PBMCs, taken from culture after CMV antigen stimulation. The receptor was isolated from a human donor in good health (CMV status not recorded). Some clones in this sample may be carry-over from other donors' samples. CDR3 DNA sequence: TGCAGCGTTGGACAGGGCCCGACTGAAGCTTTCTTT. This sequence encodes CSVGQGPTEAFF. The whole variable domain, filled in from reference TRBV29-1 and TRBJ1-1, reads SAVISQKPSRDICQRGTSLTIQCQVDSQVTMMFWYRQQPGQSLTLIATANQGSEATYESGFVIDKFPISRPNLTFSTLTVSNMSPEDSSIYLCSVGQGPTEAFFGQGTRLTVV.